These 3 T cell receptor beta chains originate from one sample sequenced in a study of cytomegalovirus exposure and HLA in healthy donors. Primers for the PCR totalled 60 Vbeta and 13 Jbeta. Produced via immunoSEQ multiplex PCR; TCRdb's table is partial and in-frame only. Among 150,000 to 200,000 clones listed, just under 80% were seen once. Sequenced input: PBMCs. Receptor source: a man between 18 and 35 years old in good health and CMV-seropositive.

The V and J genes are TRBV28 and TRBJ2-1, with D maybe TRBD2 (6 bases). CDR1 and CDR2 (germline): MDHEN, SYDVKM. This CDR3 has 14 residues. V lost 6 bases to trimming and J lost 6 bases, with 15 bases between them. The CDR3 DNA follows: TGTGCCAGCAGCCCCGGAGGGGTGCCCAATGAGCAGTTCTTC. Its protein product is CASSPGGVPNEQFF.

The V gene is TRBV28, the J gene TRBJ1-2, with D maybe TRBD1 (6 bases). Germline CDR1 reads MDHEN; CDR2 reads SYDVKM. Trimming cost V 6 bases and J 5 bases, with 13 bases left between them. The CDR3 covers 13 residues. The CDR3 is CASRPDRTYGYTF. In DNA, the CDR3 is TGTGCCAGCAGACCAGACAGGACTTATGGCTACACCTTC.

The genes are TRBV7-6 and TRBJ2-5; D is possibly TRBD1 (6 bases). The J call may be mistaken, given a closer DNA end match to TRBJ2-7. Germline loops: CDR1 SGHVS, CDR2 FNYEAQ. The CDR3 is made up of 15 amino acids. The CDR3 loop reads CASSLYVGASYEQYF. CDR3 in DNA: TGTGCCAGCAGCCTTTATGTGGGGGCTAGCTACGAGCAGTACTTC.